Listed below are T cell receptor beta chains from one sample, sequenced in a study of T cell repertoires in cytomegalovirus infection. One entry per CDR3 protein results from TCRdb running MiXCR on the reads. The repertoire has approximately 120,000 distinct CDR3 sequences, less than 30% of them found once; the top ten carry about 81%. For these TCRs, the target antigens are not known. Sample: CD8+ T cells from cultured PBMCs, taken from culture after CMV antigen stimulation. The receptors shown here come from a human donor in good health (CMV status not recorded). Some clones in this sample may be carry-over from other donors' samples. Each CDR3 is given with its conserved first and last residue. D genes are given only for firm matches. Clone size is shown for a subset of rows, as once, few, many or a class of expanded clone.

J	D	size	V	DNA	CDR3
TRBJ1-1	-	few	TRBV11-2	TGTGCCAGCAGCTTCCTTGGGTTGGGCGAAGCTTTCTTT	CASSFLGLGEAFF
TRBJ2-2	-	few	TRBV12-3/TRBV12-4	TGTGCCAGCAGTTTCGAACAGCACACCGGGGAGCTGTTTTTT	CASSFEQHTGELFF
TRBJ1-3	-	few	TRBV6-1	TGTGCCAGCAGTCCCGGATCTTTCTCTGGAAACACCATATATTTT	CASSPGSFSGNTIYF
TRBJ1-2	TRBD1	few	TRBV7-6	TGTGCCAGCAGCTTAGCAGGACAGGGGAACTATGGCTACACCTTC	CASSLAGQGNYGYTF
TRBJ2-1	TRBD1	medium-sized	TRBV7-8	TGTGCCAGCAGCTTAGAGGCAGGGGGAACCTACAATGAGCAGTTCTTC	CASSLEAGGTYNEQFF
TRBJ2-2	TRBD2	-	TRBV2	TGTGCCAGCAGTGAAGAACTAGCGGGGGGGCATAACACCGGGGAGCTGTTTTTT	CASSEELAGGHNTGELFF
TRBJ1-1	-	few	TRBV7-6	TGTGCCAGCAGCTCCTTAGACAGGATGAACACTGAAGCTTTCTTT	CASSSLDRMNTEAFF
TRBJ1-1	-	few	TRBV5-4	TGTGCCAGCAGCTTTGAAGGAAAGAACACTGAAGCTTTCTTT	CASSFEGKNTEAFF
TRBJ2-4	-	few	TRBV11-1	TGTGCCAGCAGCCCGTCCACAGGGAACGCCAAAAACATTCAGTACTTC	CASSPSTGNAKNIQYF
TRBJ1-1	-	-	TRBV7-9	TGTGCCAGCAGCCCTCTTACAGCCAGGAGGTTAGAGAACACTGAAGCTTTCTTT	CASSPLTARRLENTEAFF
TRBJ2-7	TRBD1	-	TRBV5-1	TGCGCCAGCAGCTTGCGGGACAGAAGGACCTACGAGCAGTACTTC	CASSLRDRRTYEQYF
TRBJ1-1	-	-	TRBV4-1	TGCGCCAGCAGCCAAGGAGGGTACGACACTGAAGCTTTCTTT	CASSQGGYDTEAFF
TRBJ2-5	-	few	TRBV7-6	TGTGCCAGCAGCCTCGGGCTAGCCTCACAAGAGACCCAGTACTTC	CASSLGLASQETQYF
TRBJ2-5	-	-	TRBV12-3/TRBV12-4	TGTGCCAGCAGTCCACAGTGGGCCAGCCAAGAGACCCAGTACTTC	CASSPQWASQETQYF
TRBJ2-7	TRBD1	-	TRBV28	TGTGCCAGCAGTTTGATACAGGGGGTGCCCGAGCAGTACTTC	CASSLIQGVPEQYF
TRBJ2-3	-	-	TRBV3-1	TGTGTCAGCAGCCCTCGAGACAGCCATACGCAGTATTTT	CVSSPRDSHTQYF
TRBJ1-1	TRBD1	few	TRBV20-1	TGCAGTGCTAGGGACAGGGGCGCGAACACTGAAGCTTTCTTT	CSARDRGANTEAFF
TRBJ2-4	-	-	TRBV14	TGTGCCAGCAGCCAAGAGACCCGCGTGGACATTCAGTACTTC	CASSQETRVDIQYF
TRBJ1-1	-	-	TRBV9	TGTGCCAGCAGCCCGGGGGTGAGCACTGAAGCTTTCTTT	CASSPGVSTEAFF
TRBJ2-5	-	few	TRBV7-9	TGTGCCAGCAGCCTAGCATGGGGGGAGACCCAGTACTTC	CASSLAWGETQYF
TRBJ1-4	TRBD1	few	TRBV4-1	TGCGCCAGCAGCCAAGGACTCCGGGACAGGGAGGAAAAACTGTTTTTT	CASSQGLRDREEKLFF
TRBJ1-1	-	-	TRBV4-3	TGCGCCAGCAGCCAAGTTCCCGGGGGCCCTGAAGCTTTCTTT	CASSQVPGGPEAFF
TRBJ1-2	-	-	TRBV11-2	TGTGCCAGCAGCTTGGGTGGGACGGATTATGGCTACACCTTC	CASSLGGTDYGYTF
TRBJ1-3	TRBD1	few	TRBV11-2	TGTGCCAGCAGTAGGACAGGGAGTGGAAACACCATATATTTT	CASSRTGSGNTIYF